The source of this T cell receptor beta chain is a study of cytomegalovirus exposure and HLA in healthy donors. Study-wide findings and caveats: No immune exposure information besides CMV serostatus was available. Three chains linked to CMV were shown in vitro to be specific for CMV antigens. The study recorded 150 to 200 TCR beta chains that were cytomegalovirus-associated.

The PCR had 60 Vbeta and 13 Jbeta primers. The table came from immunoSEQ multiplex PCR; TCRdb's copy has only in-frame clones and leaves some out. The table for this sample gives some 43,000 clones. Trimming cost V 5 bases and J 7 bases; bases outside gene matches: 9. The V gene's germline CDR1 is SGHVS and CDR2 FQNEAQ. CDR3 length equals 14 residues. With respect to this clone: Its antigen remains unknown.

The genes are TRBV7-8 and TRBJ1-2; 8 bases are shared with TRBD1. The clonotype was recovered from a woman under 40 in good health and CMV-seronegative. Sample: PBMCs. CDR3 region: CASSVTGGARGYTF. The CDR3, as DNA: TGTGCCAGCAGCGTCACAGGGGGTGCACGTGGCTACACCTTC.